What follows describes a single TCR beta chain. The sample is drawn from a study of blood T cell repertoires in COVID-19. Study-level information: PBMCs, B-cell-depleted T cells, or T cells were the source of the cDNA or gDNA that made up the material.

CDR1 SGDLS and CDR2 YYNGEE come from the germline V gene. The CDR3 is 16 amino acids. The junction had 4 bases not matched to a gene; V was cut back by 4 bases and J by 1 base. The authors' processing: Reference gene primer amplification gave estimated nucleated cell counts. The table came from immunoSEQ multiplex PCR; TCRdb's copy has only in-frame clones and leaves some out. D and trimming were read from the DNA, whereas the V and J calls and clone size are those reported in that table. The repertoire holds about 44,000 clones, with around 89% as singletons. The sequence derives from an older man with active COVID-19. The J gene is TRBJ2-2, the V gene TRBV9; TRBD2 matches at 10 bases. The sample comprised peripheral blood. The CDR3 sequence is CASSPGTSENTGELFF. CDR3 bases: TGTGCCAGCAGCCCAGGGACTAGCGAGAACACCGGGGAGCTGTTTTTT.